This T cell receptor (beta chain) came from a study of T cell responses to AZD1222 COVID-19 vaccine. Study conclusions and caveats: The breadth and depth of Spike-specific TCRs increased once two AZD1222 doses had been given.

Only in-frame clones appear in the TCRdb table, and some are missing; sequencing was by immunoSEQ multiplex PCR. The table shows about 120,000 clones, with approximately 92% occurring only once. To note about this clone: Its antigen is unknown.

The CDR3 is made up of 18 amino acids. Germline loops: CDR1 GTSNPN, CDR2 SVGIG (reference sequence). V was clipped by 0 bases and J by 2 bases, with 21 bases between them. This clonotype originated in an adult in good health. The gene calls are TRBV30 and TRBJ2-3; TRBD2 is a possible D gene (6 bases). The material sequenced was peripheral blood, taken on day 0 of AZD1222 vaccination. CDR3 in amino acids: CAWSVEWLGGEHTDTQYF. The CDR3 DNA follows: TGTGCCTGGAGTGTAGAATGGTTGGGGGGAGAACACACAGATACGCAGTATTTT.